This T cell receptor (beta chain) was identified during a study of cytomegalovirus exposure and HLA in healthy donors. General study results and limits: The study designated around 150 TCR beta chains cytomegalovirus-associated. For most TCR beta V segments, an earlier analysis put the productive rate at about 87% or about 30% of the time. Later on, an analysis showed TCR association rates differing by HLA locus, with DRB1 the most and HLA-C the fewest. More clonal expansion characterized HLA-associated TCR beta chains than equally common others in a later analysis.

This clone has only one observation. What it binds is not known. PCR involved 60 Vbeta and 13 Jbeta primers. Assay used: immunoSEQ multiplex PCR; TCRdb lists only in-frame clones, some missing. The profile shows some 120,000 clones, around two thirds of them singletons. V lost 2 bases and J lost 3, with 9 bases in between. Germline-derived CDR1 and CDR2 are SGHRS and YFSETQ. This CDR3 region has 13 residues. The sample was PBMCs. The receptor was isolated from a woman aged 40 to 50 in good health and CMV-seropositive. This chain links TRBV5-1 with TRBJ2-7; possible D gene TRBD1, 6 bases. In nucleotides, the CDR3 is TGCGCCAGCAGCTTCGGACAGCTCTACGAGCAGTACTTC. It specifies CASSFGQLYEQYF.